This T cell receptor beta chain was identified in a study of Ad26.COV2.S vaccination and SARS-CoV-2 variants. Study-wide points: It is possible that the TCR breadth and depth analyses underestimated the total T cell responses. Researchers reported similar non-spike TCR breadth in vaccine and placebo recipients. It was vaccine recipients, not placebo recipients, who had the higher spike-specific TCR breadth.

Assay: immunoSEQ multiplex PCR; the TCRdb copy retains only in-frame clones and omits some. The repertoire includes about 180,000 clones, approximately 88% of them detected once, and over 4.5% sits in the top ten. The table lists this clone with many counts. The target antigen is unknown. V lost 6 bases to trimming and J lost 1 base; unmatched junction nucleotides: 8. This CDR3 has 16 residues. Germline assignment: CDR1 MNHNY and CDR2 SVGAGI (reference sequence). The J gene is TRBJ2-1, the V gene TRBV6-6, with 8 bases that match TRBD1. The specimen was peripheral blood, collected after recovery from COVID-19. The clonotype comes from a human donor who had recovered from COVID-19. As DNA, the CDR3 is TGTGCCAGCAGGCTGACAGGGGAGCGTTCCTACAATGAGCAGTTCTTC. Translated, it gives CASRLTGERSYNEQFF.